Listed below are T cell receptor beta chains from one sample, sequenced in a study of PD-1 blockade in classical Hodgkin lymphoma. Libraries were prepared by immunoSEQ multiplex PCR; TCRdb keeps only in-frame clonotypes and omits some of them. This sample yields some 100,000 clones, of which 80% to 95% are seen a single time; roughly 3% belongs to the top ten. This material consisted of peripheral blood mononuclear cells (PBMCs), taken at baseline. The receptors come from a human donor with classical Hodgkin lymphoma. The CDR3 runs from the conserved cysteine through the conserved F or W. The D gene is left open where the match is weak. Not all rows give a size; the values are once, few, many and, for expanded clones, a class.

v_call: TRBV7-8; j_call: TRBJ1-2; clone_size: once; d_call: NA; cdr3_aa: CASSLAVGGNYGYTF; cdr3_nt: TGTGCCAGCAGCTTAGCGGTGGGGGGTAACTATGGCTACACCTTC
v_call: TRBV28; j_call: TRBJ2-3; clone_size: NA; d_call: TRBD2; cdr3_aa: CASSLPGTSGLHTQYF; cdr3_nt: TGTGCCAGCAGTTTACCCGGGACTAGCGGACTCCATACGCAGTATTTT
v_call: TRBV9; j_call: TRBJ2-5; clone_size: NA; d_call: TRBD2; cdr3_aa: CASSVDSGGYQETQYF; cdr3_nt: TGTGCCAGCAGCGTAGATTCGGGAGGGTACCAAGAGACCCAGTACTTC
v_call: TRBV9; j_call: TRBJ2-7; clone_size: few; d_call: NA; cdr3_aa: CASSVRTGAPYEQYF; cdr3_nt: TGTGCCAGCAGCGTACGAACGGGAGCCCCCTACGAGCAGTACTTC
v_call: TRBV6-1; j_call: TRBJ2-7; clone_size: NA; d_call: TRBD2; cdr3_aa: CASGREVAYEQYF; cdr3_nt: TGTGCCAGTGGGAGGGAGGTAGCGTACGAGCAGTACTTC
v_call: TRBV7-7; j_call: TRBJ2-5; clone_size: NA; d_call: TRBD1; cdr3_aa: CASSFGTGGAGQETQYF; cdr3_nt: TGTGCTAGCAGCTTCGGGACAGGGGGCGCGGGCCAAGAGACCCAGTACTTC
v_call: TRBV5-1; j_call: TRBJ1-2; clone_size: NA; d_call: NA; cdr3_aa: CASSLMSGYGYTF; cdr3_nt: TGCGCCAGCAGCCTTATGTCCGGCTATGGCTACACCTTC
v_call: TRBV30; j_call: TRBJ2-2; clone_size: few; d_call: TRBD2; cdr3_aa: CAWNVGRLSHTGELFF; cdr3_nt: TGTGCCTGGAATGTCGGGAGGCTATCCCACACCGGGGAGCTGTTTTTT
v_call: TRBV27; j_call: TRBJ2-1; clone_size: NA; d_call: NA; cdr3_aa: CASNSLFYNEQFF; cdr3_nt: TGTGCCAGCAATAGTTTGTTCTACAATGAGCAGTTCTTC
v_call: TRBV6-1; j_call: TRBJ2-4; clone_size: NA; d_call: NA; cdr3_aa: CASSAVSAKNIQYF; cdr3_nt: TGTGCCAGCAGCGCTGTAAGCGCCAAAAACATTCAGTACTTC
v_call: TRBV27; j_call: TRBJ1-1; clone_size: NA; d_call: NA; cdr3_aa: CASSSITEAFF; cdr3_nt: TGTGCCAGCAGTTCCATCACTGAAGCTTTCTTT
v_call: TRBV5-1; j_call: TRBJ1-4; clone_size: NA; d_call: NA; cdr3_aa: CASSPGTVATNEKLFF; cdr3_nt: TGCGCCAGCAGCCCCGGGACGGTTGCAACTAATGAAAAACTGTTTTTT
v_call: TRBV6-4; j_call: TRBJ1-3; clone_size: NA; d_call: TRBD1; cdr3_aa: CASSDSDREDSGNTIYF; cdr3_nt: TGTGCCAGCAGTGACTCGGACAGGGAGGACTCTGGAAACACCATATATTTT
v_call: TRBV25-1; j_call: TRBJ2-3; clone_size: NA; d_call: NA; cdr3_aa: CASSERGDTQYF; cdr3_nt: TGTGCCAGCAGTGAAAGGGGCGATACGCAGTATTTT
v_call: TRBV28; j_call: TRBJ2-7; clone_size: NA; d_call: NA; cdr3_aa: CASSPGFQAREQYF; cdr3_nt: TGTGCCAGCAGCCCAGGGTTCCAGGCTAGAGAGCAGTACTTC
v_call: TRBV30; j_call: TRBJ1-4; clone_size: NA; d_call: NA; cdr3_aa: CAWRRLFATNEKLFF; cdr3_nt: TGTGCCTGGAGACGGTTATTTGCAACTAATGAAAAACTGTTTTTT
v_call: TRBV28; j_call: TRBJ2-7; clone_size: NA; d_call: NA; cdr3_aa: CASSRMDSPQYEQYF; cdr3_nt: TGTGCCAGCAGCCGGATGGACAGTCCCCAGTACGAGCAGTACTTC
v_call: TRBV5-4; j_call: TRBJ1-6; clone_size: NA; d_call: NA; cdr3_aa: CASSLLGVSPLHF; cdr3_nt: TGTGCCAGCAGCTTGTTGGGGGTTTCACCCCTCCACTTT
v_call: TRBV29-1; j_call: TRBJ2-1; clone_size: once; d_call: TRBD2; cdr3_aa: CSVRDSRLAGGQNEQFF; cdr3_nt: TGCAGCGTTAGGGACAGTCGACTAGCGGGAGGTCAAAATGAGCAGTTCTTC
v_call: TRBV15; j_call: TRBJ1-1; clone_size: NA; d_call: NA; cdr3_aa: CATSRHLMMNTEAFF; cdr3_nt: TGTGCCACCAGCAGACATTTAATGATGAACACTGAAGCTTTCTTT
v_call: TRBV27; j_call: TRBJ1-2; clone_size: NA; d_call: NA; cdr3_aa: CASSLPTSRYGYTF; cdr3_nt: TGTGCCAGCAGTTTACCGACCTCAAGGTATGGCTACACCTTC
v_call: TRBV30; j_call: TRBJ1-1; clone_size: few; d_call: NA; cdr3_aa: CAWSWQGLTEAFF; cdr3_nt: TGTGCCTGGAGTTGGCAGGGGTTAACTGAAGCTTTCTTT
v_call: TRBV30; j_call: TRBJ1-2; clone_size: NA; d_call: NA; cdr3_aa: CAWSVGGQGYTF; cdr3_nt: TGTGCCTGGAGTGTAGGGGGGCAAGGCTACACCTTC
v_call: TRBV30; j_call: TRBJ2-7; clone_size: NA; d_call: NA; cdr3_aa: CAWSGDGTSRAYEQYF; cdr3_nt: TGTGCCTGGAGTGGGGATGGAACTAGCAGAGCCTACGAGCAGTACTTC
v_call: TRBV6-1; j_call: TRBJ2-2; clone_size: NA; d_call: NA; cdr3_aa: CASSHSRAGELFF; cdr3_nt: TGTGCCAGCAGTCACTCTCGAGCCGGGGAGCTGTTTTTT
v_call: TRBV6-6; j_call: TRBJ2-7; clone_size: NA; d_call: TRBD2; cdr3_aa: CASSYSTGTSVEQYF; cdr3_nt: TGTGCCAGCAGTTACTCGACCGGGACTAGTGTCGAGCAGTACTTC
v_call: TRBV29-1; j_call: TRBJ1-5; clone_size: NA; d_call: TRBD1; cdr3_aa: CSVGTGLSQPQHF; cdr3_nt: TGCAGCGTTGGGACAGGGTTGAGTCAGCCCCAGCATTTT
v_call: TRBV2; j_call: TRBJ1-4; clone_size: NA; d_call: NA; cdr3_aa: CASSEIGGLGTLFF; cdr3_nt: TGTGCCAGCAGTGAAATAGGGGGGTTGGGTACCCTTTTTTTT
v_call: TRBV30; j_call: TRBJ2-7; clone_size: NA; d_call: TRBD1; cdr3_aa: CAWGLYRGPSYEQYF; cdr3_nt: TGTGCCTGGGGACTCTACAGGGGGCCCTCATACGAGCAGTACTTC
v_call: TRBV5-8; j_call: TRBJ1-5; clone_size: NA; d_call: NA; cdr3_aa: CASSPAAQPQHF; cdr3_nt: TGTGCCAGCAGCCCCGCTGCTCAGCCCCAGCATTTT
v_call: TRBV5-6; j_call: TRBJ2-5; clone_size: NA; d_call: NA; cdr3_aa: CASSPELRGTQETQYF; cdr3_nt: TGTGCCAGCAGCCCTGAACTGAGAGGGACCCAAGAGACCCAGTACTTC
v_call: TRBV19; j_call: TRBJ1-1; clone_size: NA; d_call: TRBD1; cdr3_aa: CASSHRGGSTEAFF; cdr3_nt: TGTGCCAGTAGTCACAGGGGAGGGAGCACTGAAGCTTTCTTT
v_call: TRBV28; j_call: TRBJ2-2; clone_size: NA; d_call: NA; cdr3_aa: CASSGPDNAGELFF; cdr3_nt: TGTGCCAGCAGTGGGCCGGATAACGCCGGGGAGCTGTTTTTT
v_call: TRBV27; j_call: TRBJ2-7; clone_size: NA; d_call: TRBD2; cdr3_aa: CASSMGLAGEEQYF; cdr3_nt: TGTGCCAGCAGCATGGGACTAGCGGGAGAGGAGCAGTACTTC
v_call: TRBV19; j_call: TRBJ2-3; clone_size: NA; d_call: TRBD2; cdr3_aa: CASRTSGPSTDTQYF; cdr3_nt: TGTGCCAGTCGGACTAGCGGGCCTAGCACAGATACGCAGTATTTT
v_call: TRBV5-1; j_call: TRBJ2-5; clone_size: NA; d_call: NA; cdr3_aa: CASSPRGGRGGETQYF; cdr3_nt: TGCGCCAGCAGCCCCCGTGGGGGGCGCGGAGGAGAGACCCAGTACTTC
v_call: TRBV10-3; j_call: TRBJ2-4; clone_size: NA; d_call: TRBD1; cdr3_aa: CAISRDRVSKNIQYF; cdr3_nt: TGTGCCATCAGTAGGGACAGGGTATCCAAAAACATTCAGTACTTC
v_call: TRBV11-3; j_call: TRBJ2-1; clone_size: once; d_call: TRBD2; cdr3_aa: CASSLEGPSGFYNEQFF; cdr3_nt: TGTGCCAGCAGCTTAGAGGGACCTAGCGGTTTTTACAATGAGCAGTTCTTC
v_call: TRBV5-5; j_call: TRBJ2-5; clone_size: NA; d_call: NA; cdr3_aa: CASSLSGHGDQETQYF; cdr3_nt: TGTGCCAGCAGCTTGTCCGGGCACGGTGACCAAGAGACCCAGTACTTC
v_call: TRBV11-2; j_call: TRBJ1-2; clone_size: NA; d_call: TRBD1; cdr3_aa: CASSHYRGPRGYTF; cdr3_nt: TGTGCCAGCAGCCATTACAGGGGGCCGCGAGGCTACACCTTC
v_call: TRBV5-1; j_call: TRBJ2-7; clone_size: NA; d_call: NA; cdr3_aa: CASSAGVGRGEQYF; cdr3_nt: TGCGCCAGCAGTGCCGGGGTCGGACGGGGAGAGCAGTACTTC
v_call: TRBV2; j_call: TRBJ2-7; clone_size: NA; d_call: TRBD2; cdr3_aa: CASSPSGRTAYEQYF; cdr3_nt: TGTGCCAGCAGTCCTAGCGGGAGAACGGCCTACGAGCAGTACTTC
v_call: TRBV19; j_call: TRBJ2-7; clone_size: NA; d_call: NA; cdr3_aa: CASSRPSPYEQYF; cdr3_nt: TGTGCCAGTAGTCGGCCGAGCCCCTACGAGCAGTACTTC
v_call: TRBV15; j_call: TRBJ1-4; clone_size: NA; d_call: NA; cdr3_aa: CATSRVGWGTNEKLFF; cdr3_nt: TGTGCCACCAGCAGAGTTGGCTGGGGCACCAATGAAAAACTGTTTTTT
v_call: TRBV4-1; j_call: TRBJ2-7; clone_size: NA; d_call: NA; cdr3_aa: CASSQLRGPYEQYF; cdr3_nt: TGCGCCAGCAGCCAGCTCCGGGGTCCCTACGAGCAGTACTTC
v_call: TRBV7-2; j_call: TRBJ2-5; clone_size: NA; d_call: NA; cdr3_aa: CASSSRTRHQETQYF; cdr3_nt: TGTGCCAGCAGCTCGCGAACTAGACATCAAGAGACCCAGTACTTC
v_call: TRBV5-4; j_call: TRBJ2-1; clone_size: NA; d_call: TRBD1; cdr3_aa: CASSYPGTGGFEQFF; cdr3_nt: TGTGCCAGCAGCTACCCCGGGACAGGGGGCTTTGAGCAGTTCTTC
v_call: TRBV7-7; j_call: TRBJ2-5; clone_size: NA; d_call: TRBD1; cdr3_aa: CASSPGQGRQETQYF; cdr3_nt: TGTGCCAGCAGCCCCGGACAGGGGCGGCAAGAGACCCAGTACTTC
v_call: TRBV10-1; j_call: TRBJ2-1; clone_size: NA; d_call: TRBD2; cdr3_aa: CATSTSGGYNEQFF; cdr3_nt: TGCGCCACCTCCACTAGCGGGGGTTACAATGAGCAGTTCTTC
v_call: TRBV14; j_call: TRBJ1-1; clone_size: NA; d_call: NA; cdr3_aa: CASSQGQYTEAFF; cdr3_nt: TGTGCCAGCAGCCAAGGACAGTACACTGAAGCTTTCTTT
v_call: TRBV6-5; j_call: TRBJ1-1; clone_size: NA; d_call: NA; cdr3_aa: CASSWRGMNTEAFF; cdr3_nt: TGTGCCAGCAGTTGGAGGGGAATGAACACTGAAGCTTTCTTT
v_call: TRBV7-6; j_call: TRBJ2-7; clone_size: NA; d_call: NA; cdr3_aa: CASSLVIAGRRSSYEQYF; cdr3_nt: TGTGCCAGCAGCTTAGTCATTGCGGGGCGGAGAAGCTCCTACGAGCAGTACTTC
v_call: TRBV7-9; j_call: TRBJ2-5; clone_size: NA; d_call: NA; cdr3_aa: CASSGPTGRVETQYF; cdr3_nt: TGTGCCAGCAGCGGCCCAACGGGCAGGGTGGAGACCCAGTACTTC
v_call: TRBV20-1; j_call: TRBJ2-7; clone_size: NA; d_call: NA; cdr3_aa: CSARARGEQYF; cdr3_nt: TGCAGTGCTAGAGCTAGGGGCGAGCAGTACTTC
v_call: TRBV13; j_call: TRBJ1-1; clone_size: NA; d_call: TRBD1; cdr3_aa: CASSGFAGTGSTEAFF; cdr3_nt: TGTGCCAGCAGCGGATTCGCCGGGACAGGGAGCACTGAAGCTTTCTTT
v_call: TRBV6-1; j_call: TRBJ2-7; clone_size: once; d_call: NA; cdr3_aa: CASSTGANPYEQYF; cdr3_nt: TGTGCCAGCAGTACAGGCGCAAACCCCTACGAGCAGTACTTC
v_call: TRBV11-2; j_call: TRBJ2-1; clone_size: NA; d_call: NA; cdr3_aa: CASSWVGHYNEQFF; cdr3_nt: TGTGCCAGCAGCTGGGTGGGGCACTACAATGAGCAGTTCTTC
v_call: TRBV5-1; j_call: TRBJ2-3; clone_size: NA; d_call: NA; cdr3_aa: CASSFGAGSTDTQYF; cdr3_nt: TGCGCCAGCAGCTTCGGTGCGGGGAGCACAGATACGCAGTATTTT
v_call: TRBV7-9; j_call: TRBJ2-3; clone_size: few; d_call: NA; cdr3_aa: CASSLRTDTQYF; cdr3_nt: TGTGCCAGCAGCTTAAGGACAGATACGCAGTATTTT